The clone carrying this T cell receptor (beta chain) was observed a handful of times. In germline, CDR1 is SGHTS, CDR2 YDEGEE. The CDR3 contains 16 residues. V lost 5 bases to trimming and J lost 1 base, with 18 bases between them. Original analysis: Estimated nucleated cell counts came from reference gene primer amplification. The data were produced by immunoSEQ multiplex PCR, yet TCRdb's version contains in-frame clones alone and is incomplete. Clone size and V and J calls were adopted from that table, with D and trimming inferred from the DNA. This sample has roughly 80,000 clones; approximately 80% occur once, and the top ten carry about 5.6%. The data belong to a study of blood T cell repertoires in COVID-19. Looking at the study overall: Collection of acute and convalescent COVID-19 samples took place in the United States, Italy and Spain. Sample material is recorded as cDNA or gDNA derived from T cells, B-cell-depleted T cells, or PBMCs.

This rearrangement joins TRBV5-8 to TRBJ1-1; D ambiguous. The source material was peripheral blood. The receptor's source is a man aged 60 to 69 with active or convalescent COVID-19. CDR3 in amino acids: CASRPNREAANTEAFF. DNA for the CDR3: TGTGCCAGCAGGCCCAACCGGGAGGCGGCGAACACTGAAGCTTTCTTT.